Listed below are T cell receptor beta chains from one sample, sequenced in a study of blood T cell repertoires in COVID-19. The data were produced by immunoSEQ multiplex PCR, yet TCRdb's version contains in-frame clones alone and is incomplete. The sample includes some 100,000 clones, around 87% seen only once; the top ten take about a sixth. The sequenced sample was peripheral blood. These receptors came from a human donor in a cohort sampled during active COVID-19. The CDR3 runs from the conserved cysteine through the conserved F or W. The D gene is left open where the match is weak. The size entry is marked missing in some rows and otherwise reads once, few, many or a size class.

CASSDFGQPTDTQYF	TGTGCCAGCAGCGACTTCGGACAACCCACAGATACGCAGTATTTT	TRBV7-2	.	TRBJ2-3	.
CASSSGHLNTEAFF	TGTGCCAGCAGCTCGGGACACCTGAACACTGAAGCTTTCTTT	TRBV7-3	few	TRBJ1-1	.
CASSYQGMGELFF	TGTGCCAGCAGTTATCAGGGTATGGGGGAGCTGTTTTTT	TRBV6-2/TRBV6-3	.	TRBJ2-2	.
CASSLVWVGDEQFF	TGTGCCAGCAGCTTGGTGTGGGTCGGGGATGAGCAGTTCTTC	TRBV7-8	.	TRBJ2-1	.
CASSLGRGYGYTF	TGTGCCAGCAGCTTAGGCAGGGGCTATGGCTACACCTTC	TRBV7-2	.	TRBJ1-2	.
CASSARGQRRNTIYF	TGTGCCAGCAGCGCCAGAGGCCAGAGGCGGAACACCATATATTTT	TRBV7-3	few	TRBJ1-3	.
CASSGIPSGNSPLHF	TGTGCCAGCAGCGGTATTCCTTCAGGGAATTCACCCCTCCACTTT	TRBV7-2	many	TRBJ1-6	.
CASSYSRAGVGNTIYF	TGTGCCAGCAGTTACTCGAGAGCAGGGGTCGGAAACACCATATATTTT	TRBV6-5	.	TRBJ1-3	.
CAGERRAAQETQYF	TGTGCCGGGGAACGGAGGGCAGCACAAGAGACCCAGTACTTC	TRBV30	.	TRBJ2-5	.
CASRTHGRGDQPQHF	TGTGCCAGCAGAACTCATGGCAGGGGAGATCAGCCCCAGCATTTT	TRBV28	.	TRBJ1-5	.
CASSLFGPPLDTEAFF	TGTGCCAGCAGTTTATTTGGGCCCCCCCTGGACACTGAAGCTTTCTTT	TRBV27	.	TRBJ1-1	.
CASSQNRGQTNEKLFF	TGTGCCAGTAGTCAAAACAGGGGGCAGACTAATGAAAAACTGTTTTTT	TRBV19	.	TRBJ1-4	TRBD1
CASLFTGSTDTQYF	TGTGCCAGCTTATTTACAGGGTCCACAGATACGCAGTATTTT	TRBV6-5	.	TRBJ2-3	.
CASSSSGLRSYEQYF	TGTGCCAGCAGTTCATCGGGACTCCGCTCCTACGAGCAGTACTTC	TRBV6-5	.	TRBJ2-7	.
CATSRAYREGGNQPQHF	TGTGCCACCAGCAGAGCCTACAGGGAGGGGGGCAATCAGCCCCAGCATTTT	TRBV15	.	TRBJ1-5	.
CASSPGGATNEKLFF	TGCGCCAGCAGCCCCGGCGGGGCAACTAATGAAAAACTGTTTTTT	TRBV4-3	.	TRBJ1-4	.